Following are 30 T cell receptor beta chains from one sample sequenced in a study of T cells in Graves' hyperthyroidism and ophthalmopathy. TCR beta CDR3 regions were amplified from RNA. HTBI primers were used for first-round RT-PCR of the TCR CDR3. From the multiplex PCR reads, TCRdb called clonotypes with MiXCR, one entry per CDR3 protein. The sample holds about 300,000 distinct CDR3 sequences, 16% seen once. Sequencing was done on a sample of blood. These receptors all come from a man aged 25-45 years with Graves' hyperthyroidism.

This clonotype was recorded at least ten times. The chain couples TRBV3-1 to TRBJ2-1, with D possibly TRBD2 on 6 matching bases. Trimming removed 4 bases from V and 5 bases from J, with 12 bases in between. The CDR3 covers 14 residues. CDR1 and CDR2 from the germline V gene are LGHDT and YNNKEL (reference sequence). In DNA, the CDR3 is TGTGCCAGCAGCCTTCGGACTATCGACAATGAGCAGTTCTTC. This translates into CASSLRTIDNEQFF.

The chain has TRBV7-2 and TRBJ1-2; maybe TRBD1 (6 bases). From germline, CDR1 is SGHTA and CDR2 FQGNSA. Trimming removed 6 bases at V and 8 bases at J, with 16 bases between. CDR3 length: 13 residues. In DNA form, the CDR3 reads TGTGCCAGCAGTTTCGACAGGACTACCGGCTACACCTTC. Its translation: CASSFDRTTGYTF.

The chain links TRBV9 to TRBJ2-5; D gene ambiguous. The germline V gene encodes CDR1 SGDLS and CDR2 YYNGEE. The CDR3 is made up of 14 amino acids. Between the trimmed V and J ends, which lost 3 bases and 1 base, there was a span of 10 bases. The CDR3: CASSADWGQETQYF. CDR3 DNA sequence: TGTGCCAGCAGCGCCGACTGGGGCCAAGAGACCCAGTACTTC.

The V call is TRBV5-1, the J call TRBJ2-5; the match to TRBD1 covers 7 bases. The CDR3 is 14 residues long. The germline V gene has CDR1 SGHRS and CDR2 YFSETQ. The V segment lost 6 bases and the J segment 3 bases; nucleotides outside the gene matches: 8. This chain's CDR3 is CASNRGNPEETQYF. CDR3 coding DNA: TGCGCCAGCAACAGGGGAAACCCCGAAGAGACCCAGTACTTC.

In its sample, this clonotype was seen many times. The chain combines TRBV28 with TRBJ2-7; 8 bases are a match to TRBD1. Germline trimming cut 5 bases from V and 7 bases from J; bases unmatched to any gene: 10. In germline, CDR1 is MDHEN, CDR2 SYDVKM. The CDR3 is 14 amino acids. The CDR3 loop reads CASSPLDRVEEQYF. In DNA, the CDR3 is TGTGCCAGCAGTCCCCTGGACAGGGTAGAGGAGCAGTACTTC.

The V call is TRBV3-1, the J call TRBJ1-2, with TRBD1 matching 9 bases. J was trimmed by 6 bases and V by 2 bases; bases with no gene match: 4. Germline values: CDR1 LGHDT, CDR2 YNNKEL (reference sequence). The CDR3 is 14 residues long. The CDR3 loop reads CASSQNRGRNGYTF. In DNA form, the CDR3 reads TGTGCCAGCAGCCAAAACAGGGGGCGTAATGGCTACACCTTC. Filled out from reference TRBV3-1 and TRBJ1-2, the complete variable domain reads DTAVSQTPKYLVTQMGNDKSIKCEQNLGHDTMYWYKQDSKKFLKIMFSYNNKELIINETVPNRFSPKSPDKAHLNLHINSLELGDSAVYFCASSQNRGRNGYTFGSGTRLTVV.

This clonotype was picked up one time. This chain connects TRBV27 to TRBJ2-1; TRBD1 or TRBD2 may be the D gene (6 bases each). The DNA end is a closer match to TRBJ2-7, so the J assignment may be wrong. The CDR3 has 15 residues. Germline V gives CDR1 MNHEY, CDR2 SMNVEV (reference sequence). CDR3: CASSRRGLTYNEQYF. CDR3 bases: TGTGCCAGCAGTCGCCGGGGGCTCACCTACAATGAGCAGTACTTC.

The rearrangement uses TRBV5-6 and TRBJ1-4; tentative D call: TRBD1 (5 bases). The CDR3 runs 16 residues. V lost 3 bases, J lost 0 bases, and 12 bases lay in between. The germline V gene encodes CDR1 SGHDT and CDR2 YYEEEE. Here the CDR3 reads CASSSPGLTTNEKLFF. DNA for the CDR3: TGTGCCAGCAGCTCCCCGGGACTCACAACTAATGAAAAACTGTTTTTT. Full variable domain (remainder filled in from reference TRBV5-6 and TRBJ1-4): DAGVTQSPTHLIKTRGQQVTLRCSPKSGHDTVSWYQQALGQGPQFIFQYYEEEERQRGNFPDRFSGHQFPNYSSELNVNALLLGDSALYLCASSSPGLTTNEKLFFGSGTQLSVL.

This clonotype turned up a few times. In DNA form, the CDR3 reads TGTGCCAGCAGCTTTACGGGAGCCTATAATTCACCCCTCCACTTT. Residues: CASSFTGAYNSPLHF. The chain recombines TRBV11-2 with TRBJ1-6; D gene uncertain. V was trimmed by 3 bases and J by 2 bases, leaving 8 bases between them. Germline CDR1 reads SGHAT; CDR2 reads FQNNGV. The CDR3 sequence is 15 residues long.

This chain links TRBV20-1 with TRBJ1-2; no clear D gene. Germline V gene sequence: CDR1 DFQATT, CDR2 SNEGSKA (reference sequence). The CDR3 covers 14 residues. Trimming pared 0 bases from V and 5 bases from J, leaving 13 bases between. CDR3 nucleotide sequence: TGCAGTGCTAGAGACCCACATATCGTTTATGGCTACACCTTC. Amino acid sequence: CSARDPHIVYGYTF.

The chain carries TRBV7-9 and TRBJ1-5; no definite D call. Germline V CDR1 and CDR2: SEHNR, FQNEAQ (reference sequence). With 5 bases removed from V and 4 bases from J, the gap between germline ends came to 15 bases. This CDR3 spans 15 amino acids. The CDR3 DNA is TGTGCCAGCAGCCCCGGTCCGAATGGGAATCAGCCCCAGCATTTT. Protein: CASSPGPNGNQPQHF.

The chain joins TRBV7-3 to TRBJ2-3; tentative D call: TRBD1 (5 bases). The CDR3 loop spans 13 amino acids. Germline lookup yields CDR1 SGHTA and CDR2 FQGTGA. Trimming stripped 5 bases from V and 1 base from J, with 7 bases between. CDR3 loop: CASSARGTDTQYF. CDR3 sequence (DNA): TGTGCCAGCAGCGCCAGGGGCACAGATACGCAGTATTTT.

Ten or more counts support this clonotype. V and J are TRBV6-1 and TRBJ2-7, with 8 positions matching TRBD1. Germline lookup yields CDR1 MNHNS and CDR2 SASEGT. Unmatched junction bases numbered 10, after V lost 7 bases and J lost 5 bases. The CDR3 has 14 residues. The CDR3 sequence is CASKVQGAIDEQYF. CDR3 nucleotides: TGTGCCAGCAAGGTCCAGGGGGCTATCGACGAGCAGTACTTC.

This clonotype was picked up a small number of times. This sequence joins TRBV4-1 and TRBJ2-7, with 10 bases fitting TRBD1. The V and J ends lost 4 bases and 3 bases, in that order; junction bases with no gene match: 3. The CDR3 spans 14 residues. In germline, CDR1 is MGHRA, CDR2 YSYEKL. The CDR3 spells CASSRGDRGYEQYF. In DNA form, the CDR3 reads TGCGCCAGCAGCCGAGGGGACAGGGGCTACGAGCAGTACTTC.

This clonotype has at least ten counts. The chain uses TRBV30 and TRBJ2-1, with 8 bases identical to TRBD2. This CDR3 is 16 amino acids long. Germline V gene data show CDR1 as GTSNPN and CDR2 as SVGIG (reference sequence). The V segment lost 3 bases and the J segment 7 bases; nucleotides outside the gene matches: 14. This CDR3 reads CAWRTKRELFRNEQFF. The CDR3 DNA reads TGTGCCTGGAGGACCAAGCGGGAGCTTTTCCGAAATGAGCAGTTCTTC.

The chain is built from TRBV30 and TRBJ2-3; D gene unclear. Germline values: CDR1 GTSNPN, CDR2 SVGIG (reference sequence). There are 14 residues in the CDR3. V dropped 3 bases and J dropped 2 bases, with 12 bases sitting between them. CDR3 region: CAWRGLGFTDTQYF. The CDR3 nucleotides read TGTGCCTGGAGGGGTCTAGGCTTCACAGATACGCAGTATTTT.

Of note for this clonotype: Germline and junction disagree at one end, which may indicate a read error. The chain uses TRBV4-1 and TRBJ1-6; 8 nucleotides match TRBD1. CDR3 length equals 15 residues. Germline V CDR1 and CDR2: MGHRA, YSYEKL. The CDR3 protein is CASSQPTGDNPPHHF. CDR3 bases: TGCGCCAGCAGCCAGCCGACAGGGGATAATCCACCCCACCACTTT.

The chain's CDR3 is CASSLAPQGANTGELFF. CDR3 DNA sequence: TGTGCCAGCAGCTTAGCCCCGCAGGGGGCGAACACCGGGGAGCTGTTTTTT. This chain uses TRBV11-2 with TRBJ2-2, with 7 bases lining up with TRBD1. CDR1 SGHAT and CDR2 FQNNGV come from the germline V gene. There are 17 residues in the CDR3. The V segment lost 1 base and the J segment 0 bases; nucleotides outside the gene matches: 5.

This clonotype was observed many times. The CDR3 is CATIGTNTGELFF. The CDR3 bases are TGTGCCACTATTGGGACGAACACCGGGGAGCTGTTTTTT. The rearrangement links TRBV27 to TRBJ2-2; D gene unclear. CDR1 MNHEY and CDR2 SMNVEV come from the germline V gene (reference sequence). The CDR3 is 13 residues long. Trimming took 10 bases from V and 0 from J, leaving 9 bases between them.

The rearrangement joins TRBV20-1 to TRBJ2-7; the D gene could be TRBD1 or TRBD2 (5 bases each). CDR3 size: 14 residues. Germline V CDR1 and CDR2: DFQATT, SNEGSKA (reference sequence). V lost 3 bases to trimming and J lost 1 base, with 13 bases between them. The CDR3 protein is CSASLRGGSYEQYF. CDR3 DNA sequence: TGCAGTGCTAGCCTAAGGGGCGGGTCCTACGAGCAGTACTTC.

The chain carries TRBV7-9 and TRBJ2-1, with D tentatively TRBD2 (5 bases). This CDR3 region has 15 residues. The V gene lost 6 bases and the J gene lost 2 bases, with 14 bases spanning the gap. In germline, CDR1 is SEHNR, CDR2 FQNEAQ (reference sequence). CDR3 region: CASSFSLAPYNEQFF. The CDR3, as DNA: TGTGCCAGCAGTTTTAGCCTAGCACCCTACAATGAGCAGTTCTTC. Filled out from reference TRBV7-9 and TRBJ2-1, the complete variable domain reads DTGVSQNPRHKITKRGQNVTFRCDPISEHNRLYWYRQTLGQGPEFLTYFQNEAQLEKSRLLSDRFSAERPKGSFSTLEIQRTEQGDSAMYLCASSFSLAPYNEQFFGPGTRLTVL.

Comments on this clonotype: Given a much more abundant clone one base away, this may be a read error. The genes are TRBV4-1 and TRBJ2-2, with TRBD1 matching over 12 bases. This CDR3 region has 17 residues. Germline V gene data show CDR1 as MGHRA and CDR2 as YSYEKL. The CDR3 DNA is TGCGCCAGCAGCCTAGCCGGGACAGGGGGCGTCACCGGGGAGCTGCTTTTT. Encoded protein: CASSLAGTGGVTGELLF.

In its sample, this clonotype was seen once. At one end the junction does not follow the germline gene, possibly because of a read error. The J gene is TRBJ2-7, the V gene TRBV2; D not resolved. Germline CDR1 and CDR2: SNHLY and FYNNEI. CDR3 size: 13 residues. CDR3: CASGDHGEWEQYF. The CDR3 bases are TGTGCCAGCGGTGACCATGGGGAATGGGAGCAGTACTTC.

This clonotype was seen repeatedly, ten times or more. The chain carries TRBV7-2 and TRBJ2-1, with 8 bases fitting TRBD2. This CDR3 region has 18 residues. Germline V gives CDR1 SGHTA, CDR2 FQGNSA. V was pared by 1 base and J by 5 bases, with 13 bases of the junction left unmatched. Here the CDR3 reads CASSLGLTRGGGNNEQFF. CDR3 nucleotide sequence: TGTGCCAGCAGCTTAGGGCTCACCCGGGGGGGCGGAAACAATGAGCAGTTCTTC.

This sequence joins TRBV24-1 and TRBJ2-1; D ambiguous. There are 15 residues in the CDR3. CDR1 and CDR2 from the germline V gene are KGHDR and SFDVKD. V lost 5 bases to trimming and J lost 5 bases, with 15 bases between them. This CDR3 is CATSGQPKIHNEQFF. The CDR3 DNA is TGTGCCACCAGTGGTCAACCTAAGATTCACAATGAGCAGTTCTTC.

The J gene is TRBJ2-2, the V gene TRBV7-2; D unclear. This CDR3 contains 13 residues. Looked up from germline, CDR1 is SGHTA and CDR2 is FQGNSA. V lost 2 bases and J lost 6, with 7 bases in between. CDR3 coding DNA: TGTGCCAGCAGCTTAATTGTCCCCGGGGAGCTGTTTTTT. It specifies CASSLIVPGELFF.

This clonotype was observed many times. V and J are TRBV6-5 and TRBJ1-3; D is perhaps TRBD1 (5 bases). There are 15 residues in the CDR3. V was trimmed by 2 bases and J by 0 bases, leaving 8 bases between them. From germline, CDR1 is MNHEY and CDR2 SVGAGI. CDR3: CASSYGDGSGNTIYF. CDR3 in DNA: TGTGCCAGCAGTTACGGGGACGGCTCTGGAAACACCATATATTTT.

This clonotype turned up a few times. Here the CDR3 reads CASSQGTGRSSREQYF. CDR3 nucleotides: TGCGCCAGCAGCCAAGGCACAGGGAGGTCCTCGCGGGAGCAGTACTTC. J is TRBJ2-7 and V is TRBV4-1, with D perhaps matching TRBD1 or TRBD2 (6 bases each). The CDR3 spans 16 residues. The germline gives CDR1 MGHRA, CDR2 YSYEKL. V lost 1 base to trimming and J lost 7 bases, with 20 bases between them.

The V gene is TRBV4-2, the J gene TRBJ2-2; 8 bases are shared with TRBD2. This CDR3 comprises 15 residues. The V segment lost 8 bases and the J segment 4 bases; nucleotides outside the gene matches: 9. Germline CDR1 LGHNA, CDR2 YNFKEQ. The CDR3: CASQGSSGFTGELFF. In DNA form, the CDR3 reads TGTGCCAGCCAGGGCTCTAGCGGGTTCACCGGGGAGCTGTTTTTT.

This clonotype was seen at least ten times. The chain uses TRBV28 and TRBJ1-3; 7 nucleotides line up with TRBD1. The V gene end was trimmed by 3 bases and the J gene end by 2 bases; junction bases not matched to a gene: 4. Germline V lookup: CDR1 MDHEN, CDR2 SYDVKM. The CDR3 runs to 15 residues. CDR3 amino acids: CASSLKGAPGNTIYF. DNA of the CDR3: TGTGCCAGCAGTTTGAAGGGGGCGCCTGGAAACACCATATATTTT. Together with reference TRBV28 and TRBJ1-3, the CDR3 gives the full variable domain: DVKVTQSSRYLVKRTGEKVFLECVQDMDHENMFWYRQDPGLGLRLIYFSYDVKMKEKGDIPEGYSVSREKKERFSLILESASTNQTSMYLCASSLKGAPGNTIYFGEGSWLTVV.